This passage covers 7 T cell receptor beta chains from one sample sequenced in a study of beta chain features in type 1 diabetes. Overall study results and limits: The study found moderately but significantly shorter TCRB CDR3s in all four CD4+ subsets of Type 1 diabetes patients.

Reverse transcription of all isolated RNA meant that expressed TCRB transcripts were sequenced. The protocol was immunoSEQ multiplex PCR, while the TCRdb copy is restricted to in-frame clones and leaves out a portion. This table holds a few hundred thousand clones, approximately 25% found once. These receptors lack a known antigen. Sample: naive CD4+ T cells from blood. Every receptor here comes from a woman younger than 45 with type 1 diabetes.

This clone occurred a few times. The rearrangement joins TRBV29-1 to TRBJ1-2, with D unresolved. The CDR3 has 11 amino acids. Per germline, CDR1 SQVTM and CDR2 ANQGSEA. Trimming took off 5 bases at V and 1 base at J, with 5 bases between the two ends. CDR3 sequence: CSVSINYGYTF. CDR3 nucleotides: TGCAGCGTTTCTATTAACTATGGCTACACCTTC.

The chain recombines TRBV5-1 with TRBJ2-1; 8 nucleotides agree with TRBD2. Losses at the gene ends were 5 bases for V and 5 bases for J; bases not matched to a gene: 12. This CDR3 has 16 amino acids. In germline, CDR1 is SGHRS, CDR2 YFSETQ. CDR3 residues: CASSQGSGSVDNEQFF. The CDR3 DNA is TGCGCCAGCAGTCAGGGCAGCGGGAGCGTGGACAATGAGCAGTTCTTC.

The CDR3 sequence is CASSPLLAMLDTQYF. The CDR3 DNA is TGTGCCAGCAGCCCGCTACTAGCGATGCTGGATACGCAGTATTTT. The V gene is TRBV7-9, the J gene TRBJ2-3, with 7 nucleotides matching TRBD2. Germline lookup yields CDR1 SEHNR and CDR2 FQNEAQ (reference sequence). The CDR3 totals 15 residues. The J segment lost 6 bases and the V segment lost 5 bases, leaving 11 bases of the junction unmatched.

This chain uses TRBV4-2 with TRBJ1-1; 8 bases line up with TRBD1. CDR1 is LGHNA, CDR2 YNFKEQ, per germline. Germline trimming cut 3 bases from V and 7 bases from J; bases unmatched to any gene: 10. The CDR3 has 15 amino acids. This CDR3 reads CASSQAQTGAYEAFF. CDR3 bases: TGTGCCAGCAGCCAGGCACAGACAGGGGCTTATGAAGCTTTCTTT.

There are a few counts of this clone. The chain carries TRBV5-1 and TRBJ2-3, with 12 bases fitting TRBD2. The V segment lost 7 bases and the J segment 3 bases; nucleotides outside the gene matches: 3. CDR1 and CDR2 (germline): SGHRS, YFSETQ. CDR3 length: 14 amino acids. This chain's CDR3 is CASRLAGETDTQYF. CDR3 nucleotides: TGCGCCAGCCGACTAGCGGGAGAGACAGATACGCAGTATTTT.

This clone was counted between two and nine times. The rearrangement uses TRBV20-1 and TRBJ1-1; D gene unclear. The CDR3 is made up of 11 amino acids. The germline V gene has CDR1 DFQATT and CDR2 SNEGSKA (reference sequence). V lost 7 bases and J 2 bases, leaving 8 bases between the germline ends. CDR3 region: CSGSRNTEAFF. The CDR3 DNA follows: TGCAGTGGGTCGAGAAACACTGAAGCTTTCTTT.

The V gene is TRBV20-1, the J gene TRBJ2-1; weak D call: TRBD1 (5 bases). This CDR3 has 11 residues. Germline CDR1 reads DFQATT; CDR2 reads SNEGSKA (reference sequence). Trimming pared 5 bases from V and 5 bases from J, leaving 7 bases between. The chain's CDR3 is CSARQHNEQFF. The CDR3 DNA sequence: TGCAGTGCTCGACAGCACAATGAGCAGTTCTTC.